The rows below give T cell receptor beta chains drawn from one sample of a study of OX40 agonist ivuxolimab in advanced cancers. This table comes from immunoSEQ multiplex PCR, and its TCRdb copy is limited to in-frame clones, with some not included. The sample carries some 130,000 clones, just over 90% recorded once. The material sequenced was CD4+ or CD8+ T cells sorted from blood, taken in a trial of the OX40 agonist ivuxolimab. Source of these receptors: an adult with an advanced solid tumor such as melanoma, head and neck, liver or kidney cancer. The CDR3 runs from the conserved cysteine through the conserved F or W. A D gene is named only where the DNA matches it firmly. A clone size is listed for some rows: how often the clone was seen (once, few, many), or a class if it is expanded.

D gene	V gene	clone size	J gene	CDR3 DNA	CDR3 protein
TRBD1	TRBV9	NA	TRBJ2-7	TGTGCCAGCAGCTTGGGGGACAGTGCGGTCTACGAGCAGTACTTC	CASSLGDSAVYEQYF
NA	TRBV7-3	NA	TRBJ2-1	TGTGCCAGCAGCGGAACGCGCGCTAATGAGCAGTTCTTC	CASSGTRANEQFF
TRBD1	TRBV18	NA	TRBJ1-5	TGTGCCAGCTCACCCGGACAGGGGATCAATCAGCCCCAGCATTTT	CASSPGQGINQPQHF
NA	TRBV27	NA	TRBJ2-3	TGTGCCAGCAGTTTAACAGGGTTCGGTACGCAGTATTTT	CASSLTGFGTQYF
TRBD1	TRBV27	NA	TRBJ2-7	TGTGCCAGCAGCCGACAGGGTTACGGGATTTACGAGCAGTACTTC	CASSRQGYGIYEQYF
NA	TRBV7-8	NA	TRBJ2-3	TGTGCCAGCAGCTTAACGGGGAATACGCAGTATTTT	CASSLTGNTQYF
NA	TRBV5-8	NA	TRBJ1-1	TGTGCCAGCAGTCGTGACTGGACCAAAGGCCCCACTGAAGCTTTCTTT	CASSRDWTKGPTEAFF
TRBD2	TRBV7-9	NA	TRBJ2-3	TGTGCCAGCAGCCTGGAGGGAGGGAGCACAGATACGCAGTATTTT	CASSLEGGSTDTQYF
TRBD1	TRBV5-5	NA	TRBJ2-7	TGTGCCAGCAGCTTGAGCGGGACAGGGAACTACGAGCAGTACTTC	CASSLSGTGNYEQYF
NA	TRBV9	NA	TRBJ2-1	TGTGCCAGCAGCGTAGCTAAGGACCCGCGGTGGAATGAGCAGTTCTTC	CASSVAKDPRWNEQFF
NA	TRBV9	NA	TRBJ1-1	TGTGCCAGCAGCGTAAACGCGCTATTGAACACTGAAGCTTTCTTT	CASSVNALLNTEAFF
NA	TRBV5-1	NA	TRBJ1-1	TGCGCCAGCAGCCCCCGGGGGGGGCCTGAAGCTTTCTTT	CASSPRGGPEAFF
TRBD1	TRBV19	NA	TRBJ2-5	TGTGCCAGTAGTTACACGGGACAGGGGACGCAAGAGACCCAGTACTTC	CASSYTGQGTQETQYF
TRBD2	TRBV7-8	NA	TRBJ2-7	TGTGCCAGCAGCGCGGCGGGGGGCAACATAATCTACGAGCAGTACTTC	CASSAAGGNIIYEQYF
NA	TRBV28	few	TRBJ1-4	TGTGCCAGCGGGTCCGGGGGCTCGAGGGAAAAACTGTTTTTT	CASGSGGSREKLFF
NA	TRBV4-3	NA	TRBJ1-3	TGCGCCAGCAGCCCGGGGACACGGAATCGCCTGGCTGGAAACACCATATATTTT	CASSPGTRNRLAGNTIYF
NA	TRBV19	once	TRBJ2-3	TGTGCCAGTACGGGCGGCAGGGAATCAGATACGCAGTATTTT	CASTGGRESDTQYF
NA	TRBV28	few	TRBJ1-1	TGTGCCAGCACGAGGACTGAAGCTTTCTTT	CASTRTEAFF
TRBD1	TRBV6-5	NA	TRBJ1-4	TGTGCCAGCAGTTATCTAGGACAGGGGGTAGAAAAACTGTTTTTT	CASSYLGQGVEKLFF
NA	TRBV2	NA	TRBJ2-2	TGTGCCAGCAGTGAAAAACGAAGGGGGGGGACCGGGGAGCTGTTTTTT	CASSEKRRGGTGELFF
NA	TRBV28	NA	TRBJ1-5	TGTGCCAGCAGTTTGTTTAGGGCGGGTAGCAATCAGCCCCAGCATTTT	CASSLFRAGSNQPQHF
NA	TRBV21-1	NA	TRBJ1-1	TGTGCCAGCAGCCGCCGGGGGGGGTGGCGGGACAGGGACTACAGATGGTCCTGCACTGAAGCTTTCTTT	CASSRRGGWRDRDYRWSCTEAFF
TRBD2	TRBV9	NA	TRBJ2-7	TGTGCCAGCAGCGTAGCCGGGAGGGGCTCATTCTACGAGCAGTACTTC	CASSVAGRGSFYEQYF
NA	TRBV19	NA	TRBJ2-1	TGTGCCAGTAGTATAGCCTTCCCAAGCAATGAGCAGTTCTTC	CASSIAFPSNEQFF
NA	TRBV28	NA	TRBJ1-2	TGTGCCAGCAGCCTAGAGGGAAGGGTTGATCTAGGCTACACCTTC	CASSLEGRVDLGYTF
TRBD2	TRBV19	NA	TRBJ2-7	TGTGCCAGTAGTATAACCGGGACTAGTTCCGAGCAGTACTTC	CASSITGTSSEQYF
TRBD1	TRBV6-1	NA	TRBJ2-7	TGTGCCAGCAGTCGACAGGGGACCTACGAGCAGTACTTC	CASSRQGTYEQYF
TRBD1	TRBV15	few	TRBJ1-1	TGTGCCACCCGGGACAGTTTGAACACTGAAGCTTTCTTT	CATRDSLNTEAFF
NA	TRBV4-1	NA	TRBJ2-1	TGCGCCAGCAGCCAAATCTCGAGGGAGAATGAGCAGTTCTTC	CASSQISRENEQFF
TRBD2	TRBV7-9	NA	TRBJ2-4	TGTGCCAGCAGCCTACTAGCGGCCAAAAACATTCAGTACTTC	CASSLLAAKNIQYF
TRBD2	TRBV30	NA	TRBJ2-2	TGTGCCTGTAAATGGAAAGCGGGAGTTGGGACCGGGGAGCTGTTTTTT	CACKWKAGVGTGELFF